What follows describes a single T cell receptor beta chain. Its antigen target is currently unknown. There are no base qualities to consult, and no much larger clone falls within one base. This specimen comes from a study of blood T cell repertoires in COVID-19 (dated by TCRdb to 2020 to 2022). Some background on the complete study: Samples from collaborators originated in the United States, Italy and Spain and spanned both the acute and convalescent phases of COVID-19. HLA class I and class II types, where available, came from metadata supplied by the sample provider rather than from assay-based typing. The material from the prospective study consisted of cDNA or gDNA derived from T cells, B-cell-depleted T cells, or PBMCs. Deeply sampled blood TCRbeta repertoires from subjects exposed to, actively infected with, or recovered from COVID-19 were included in the dataset. The repertoires were released in a freely available public database meant as a resource for research on the immune response to SARS-CoV-2. The samples were drawn from the first 160 participants of the ongoing ImmuneRACE study and from 1,254 subjects provided by 6 global collaborators. Sample metadata almost always included a de-identified subject ID, COVID-19 status, age in years and sex.

The immunoSEQ Assay, a bias-controlled multiplex PCR, was used to amplify TCRbeta CDR3 regions from genomic DNA. The published analysis was carried out like this. The number of nucleated cells in each sample was estimated from the amplification of reference gene primers within the assay. To quantify the absolute abundance of each unique TCRbeta CDR3 rearrangement, sequence reads were collapsed and filtered. Productive Simpson clonality was computed per sample as the square root of Simpson's diversity index over productive rearrangements. TCRdb obtained this table from immuneACCESS and retained in-frame rearrangements with V and J assigned. These tables miss some clones; where compared with another copy, unresolved V genes account for less than half of the shortfall, and the remainder is unexplained. The V and J calls and clone size were taken over from that table, and D and trimming were inferred from the DNA. Across this sample there are 130,000 to 150,000 clones, with 70% to 90% seen only once. Together, the top ten hold 6.5% to 9.5% of the sample.

One collaborating source in Seattle enrolled patients while the patients were actively infected and followed the patients over time throughout the course of disease. Collaborating institutions collected whole blood in K2EDTA tubes following their own protocols. For TCRbeta analysis, collaborators shipped samples in one of three forms: frozen whole blood, isolated PBMCs, or DNA extracted from either of those sample types. V gives up 5 bases and J gives up 10 bases, and the segment between their germline ends measures 17 bases. Measured from the cysteine to the phenylalanine, the CDR3 is 13 residues long. Only the CDR3 part of the read is kept: 39 bases, read in frame from the first base. The CDR1 and CDR2 encoded by the germline V gene (reference sequence) are MNHEY and SMNVEV. Here is what the overall study found, with its caveats: The quantity of clinical and demographic metadata differed by source and by participant and was supplied without curation.

Sequenced: peripheral blood. The clonotype originates from a woman aged 55 to 70 with COVID-19, enrolled during active disease. Recombination connected TRBV27 to TRBJ2-5, with TRBD1 as a weak D call on 5 bases. The CDR3 reads CASSPRQIRGQYF. The nucleotide sequence is TGTGCCAGCAGTCCGCGACAGATCCGCGGCCAGTACTTC.